The entry below describes one T cell receptor (beta chain). Its antigen is still unknown. The V gene lost 6 bases and the J gene lost 1 base, with 15 bases spanning the gap. Germline V gene sequence: CDR1 MDHEN, CDR2 SYDVKM. The CDR3 is 15 amino acids. Primers: 60 Vbeta forward and 13 Jbeta reverse. TCRdb's table, derived via immunoSEQ multiplex PCR, lists solely in-frame clones and lacks some. The sample carries 220,000 or so clones, roughly 80% recorded once. The source of the sample is a study of cytomegalovirus exposure and HLA in healthy donors. About the research overall: As an earlier analysis found, roughly 180 million T cells yielded around 110 million unique TCR beta sequences.

Study findings and constraints: The authors later found HLA-associated TCR beta chains more clonally expanded than equally common others.

The sample taken for sequencing was PBMCs. The V call is TRBV28, the J call TRBJ1-1; D possibly corresponds to TRBD1 (6 bases). The sequence was collected from a man over 45 in good health and CMV-seronegative. CDR3 nucleotides: TGTGCCAGCAGCCTACAGGGAAGAGGGAACACTGAAGCTTTCTTT. Translated: CASSLQGRGNTEAFF.